Shown below are 8 T cell receptor beta chains from a single sample sequenced in a study of blood T cell repertoires in COVID-19. Sequencing used immunoSEQ multiplex PCR; TCRdb keeps in-frame clones, though not all of them. Of around 250,000 clones listed, roughly 85% are singletons. Sequencing was done on a sample of PBMCs or T cells enriched from blood (not recorded which). The receptors come from a woman in her 50s with acute COVID-19.

The chain joins TRBV27 to TRBJ2-7; unclear D gene. V lost 2 bases to trimming and J lost 3 bases, with 17 bases between them. The V gene's germline CDR1 is MNHEY and CDR2 SMNVEV (reference sequence). This CDR3 comprises 16 residues. This chain's CDR3 is CASSLKAAYADYEQYF. Here the CDR3 DNA reads TGTGCCAGCAGTTTAAAGGCAGCGTACGCAGACTACGAGCAGTACTTC.

Regarding this clone: The sample carries other DNA sequences with the same CDR3. The chain combines TRBV18 with TRBJ2-7; 8 bases match TRBD1. J lost 2 bases, V lost 3 bases, and 6 bases had no gene match. Germline CDR1 KGHSH, CDR2 LQKENI. The length of the CDR3 is 15 residues. CDR3 protein: CASSPGTGSPYEQYF. CDR3 sequence (DNA): TGTGCCAGCTCACCGGGGACAGGTAGCCCCTACGAGCAGTACTTC.

The rearrangement uses TRBV7-2 and TRBJ2-3; D gene ambiguous. V was cut by 7 bases and J by 4 bases, with 21 bases left in between. This CDR3 has 16 amino acids. CDR1 and CDR2 from the germline V gene are SGHTA and FQGNSA. CDR3 sequence: CASTKVVGGGADTQYF. CDR3 nucleotide sequence: TGTGCCAGCACTAAAGTAGTCGGCGGTGGAGCAGATACGCAGTATTTT.

The chain carries TRBV11-2 and TRBJ1-5; 8 nucleotides line up with TRBD1. Germline assignment: CDR1 SGHAT and CDR2 FQNNGV. V shed 5 bases and J 6 bases; nucleotides not matched to a gene: 6. CDR3 size: 14 residues. The DNA of the CDR3 is TGTGCCAGCAGCCCGGGCAGGGGGCTTCAGCCCCAGCATTTT. Its protein product is CASSPGRGLQPQHF. Together with reference TRBV11-2 and TRBJ1-5, the CDR3 gives the full variable domain: EAGVAQSPRYKIIEKRQSVAFWCNPISGHATLYWYQQILGQGPKLLIQFQNNGVVDDSQLPKDRFSAERLKGVDSTLKIQPAKLEDSAVYLCASSPGRGLQPQHFGDGTRLSIL.

In nucleotides, the CDR3 is TGTGCCAGCAGCCGACAGGGGGGGATTGAAAAACTGTTTTTT. Translation gives CASSRQGGIEKLFF. The rearrangement uses TRBV27 and TRBJ1-4, with 9 bases that match TRBD1. The trim removed 6 bases at V and 7 bases at J, leaving 6 bases unmatched. CDR3 size: 14 residues. Germline lookup yields CDR1 MNHEY and CDR2 SMNVEV (reference sequence).

The chain combines TRBV6-5 with TRBJ1-3; D is undetermined. The CDR3 is made up of 14 amino acids. Germline values: CDR1 MNHEY, CDR2 SVGAGI. V was cut by 4 bases and J by 4 bases, with 11 bases left in between. CDR3 sequence: CASSSMPEGNTIYF. CDR3 sequence (DNA): TGTGCCAGCAGTTCGATGCCGGAGGGAAACACCATATATTTT.

The rearrangement uses TRBV10-3 and TRBJ1-4; D may be TRBD1 (5 bases). Trimming took off 6 bases at V and 8 bases at J, with 16 bases between the two ends. CDR3 length: 14 residues. Germline V CDR1 and CDR2: ENHRY, SYGVKD. The CDR3 sequence is CAISDSQGREKLFF. The DNA of the CDR3 is TGTGCCATCAGCGATAGCCAGGGTAGAGAAAAACTGTTTTTT.

This clone has more than one count but fewer than ten. The genes are TRBV27 and TRBJ2-5, with 9 bases matching TRBD2. V shed 4 bases and J 2 bases; nucleotides not matched to a gene: 5. Germline assignment: CDR1 MNHEY and CDR2 SMNVEV (reference sequence). The CDR3 has 15 residues. CDR3 protein: CASSWLAGRQETQYF. The CDR3 DNA sequence: TGTGCCAGCAGTTGGCTAGCGGGGCGTCAAGAGACCCAGTACTTC.